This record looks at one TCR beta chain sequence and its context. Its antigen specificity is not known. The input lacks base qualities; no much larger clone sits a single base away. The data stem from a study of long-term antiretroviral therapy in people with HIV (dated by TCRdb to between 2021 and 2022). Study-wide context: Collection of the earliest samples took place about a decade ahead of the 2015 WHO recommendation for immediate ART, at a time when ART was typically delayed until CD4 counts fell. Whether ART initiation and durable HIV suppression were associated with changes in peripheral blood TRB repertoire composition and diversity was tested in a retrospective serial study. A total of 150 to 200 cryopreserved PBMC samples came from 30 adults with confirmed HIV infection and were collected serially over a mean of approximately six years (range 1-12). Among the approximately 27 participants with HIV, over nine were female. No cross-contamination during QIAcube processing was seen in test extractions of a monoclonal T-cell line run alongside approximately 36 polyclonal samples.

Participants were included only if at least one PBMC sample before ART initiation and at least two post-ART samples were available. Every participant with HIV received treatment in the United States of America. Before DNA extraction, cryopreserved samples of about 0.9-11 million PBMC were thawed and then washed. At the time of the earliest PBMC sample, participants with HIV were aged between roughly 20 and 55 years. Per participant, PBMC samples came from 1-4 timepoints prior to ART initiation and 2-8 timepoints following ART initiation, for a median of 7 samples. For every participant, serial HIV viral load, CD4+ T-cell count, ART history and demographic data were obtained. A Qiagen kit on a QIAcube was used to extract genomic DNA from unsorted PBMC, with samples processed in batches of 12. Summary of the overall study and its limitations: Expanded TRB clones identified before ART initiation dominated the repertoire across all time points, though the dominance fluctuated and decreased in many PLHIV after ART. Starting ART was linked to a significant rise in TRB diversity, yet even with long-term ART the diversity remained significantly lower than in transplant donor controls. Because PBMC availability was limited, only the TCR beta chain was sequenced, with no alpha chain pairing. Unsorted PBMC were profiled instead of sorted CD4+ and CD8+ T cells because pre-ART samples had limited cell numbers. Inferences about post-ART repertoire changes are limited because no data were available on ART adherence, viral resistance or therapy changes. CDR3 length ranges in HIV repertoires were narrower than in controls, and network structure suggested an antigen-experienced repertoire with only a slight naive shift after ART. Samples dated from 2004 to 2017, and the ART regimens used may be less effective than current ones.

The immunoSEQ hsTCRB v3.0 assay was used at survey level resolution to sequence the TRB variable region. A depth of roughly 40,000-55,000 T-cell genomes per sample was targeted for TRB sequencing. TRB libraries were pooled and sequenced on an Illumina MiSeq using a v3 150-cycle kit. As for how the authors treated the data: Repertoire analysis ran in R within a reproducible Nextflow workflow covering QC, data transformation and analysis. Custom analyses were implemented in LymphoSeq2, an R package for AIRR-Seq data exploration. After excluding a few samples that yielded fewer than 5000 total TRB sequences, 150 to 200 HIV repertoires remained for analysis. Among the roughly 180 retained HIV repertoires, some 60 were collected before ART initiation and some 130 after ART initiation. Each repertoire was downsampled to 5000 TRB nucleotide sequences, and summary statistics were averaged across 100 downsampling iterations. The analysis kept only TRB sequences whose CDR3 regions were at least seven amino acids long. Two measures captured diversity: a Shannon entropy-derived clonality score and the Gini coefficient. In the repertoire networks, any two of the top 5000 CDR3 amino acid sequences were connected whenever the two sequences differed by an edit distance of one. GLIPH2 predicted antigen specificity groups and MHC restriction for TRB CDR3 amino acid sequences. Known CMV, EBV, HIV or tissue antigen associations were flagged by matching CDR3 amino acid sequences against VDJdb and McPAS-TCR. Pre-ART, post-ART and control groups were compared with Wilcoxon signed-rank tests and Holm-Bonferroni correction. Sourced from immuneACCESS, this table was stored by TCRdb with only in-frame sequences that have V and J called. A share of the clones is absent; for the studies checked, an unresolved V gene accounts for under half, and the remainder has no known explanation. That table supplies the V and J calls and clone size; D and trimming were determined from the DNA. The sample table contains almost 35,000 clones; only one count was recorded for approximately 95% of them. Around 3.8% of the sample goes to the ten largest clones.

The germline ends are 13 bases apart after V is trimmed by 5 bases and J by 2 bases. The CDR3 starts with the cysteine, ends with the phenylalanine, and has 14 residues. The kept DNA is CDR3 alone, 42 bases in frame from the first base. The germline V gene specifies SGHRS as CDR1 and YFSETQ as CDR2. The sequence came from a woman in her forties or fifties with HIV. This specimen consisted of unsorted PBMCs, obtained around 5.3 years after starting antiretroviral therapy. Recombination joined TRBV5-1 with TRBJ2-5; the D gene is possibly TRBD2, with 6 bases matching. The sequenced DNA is TGCGCCAGCAGTCCAACGGCGGGACAAGAGACCCAGTACTTC. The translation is CASSPTAGQETQYF.